Listed below are T cell receptor beta chains from one sample, sequenced in a study of T cells in Graves' hyperthyroidism and ophthalmopathy. Each CDR3 protein gets one entry after TCRdb re-called the multiplex PCR reads with MiXCR. In the table there are more than 500,000 distinct CDR3 sequences, just over 45% of which are singletons. Material for sequencing was peripheral blood or thyroid tissue (not recorded which). The receptor set was obtained from an adult woman with Graves' disease, either hyperthyroidism or ophthalmopathy (not recorded which). CDR3s include the opening cysteine and the closing phenylalanine or tryptophan. D genes are given only for firm matches. Size is stated for part of the rows, as once, few or many counts, or as a class when the clone is expanded.

d_call j_call v_call clone_size cdr3_aa cdr3_nt
. TRBJ2-7 TRBV2 . CAGRGGGLTYEQYF TGTGCCGGCAGGGGCGGGGGCCTTACCTACGAGCAGTACTTC
. TRBJ1-1 TRBV7-9 . CASSFEGPEKNTEAFF TGTGCCAGCAGCTTTGAGGGGCCGGAAAAGAACACTGAAGCTTTCTTT
TRBD1 TRBJ1-6 TRBV9 . CASSVKGDSNSPLHF TGTGCCAGCAGCGTGAAGGGGGACAGTAATTCACCCCTCCACTTT
. TRBJ2-5 TRBV4-1 many CASTSLWGPKTQYF TGCGCCAGCACAAGTCTCTGGGGGCCGAAGACCCAGTACTTC
. TRBJ1-1 TRBV4-2 many CASSQDLGPSTEAFF TGTGCCAGCAGCCAAGACCTGGGTCCGAGTACTGAAGCTTTCTTT
TRBD2 TRBJ2-2 TRBV29-1 many CSVEDPSGTNTGELFF TGCAGCGTTGAAGACCCTAGCGGTACGAACACCGGGGAGCTGTTTTTT
. TRBJ1-2 TRBV25-1 many CASSFGGFGYTF TGTGCCAGCAGCTTCGGGGGTTTTGGCTACACCTTC
TRBD1 TRBJ1-4 TRBV9 . CASSPHPTGVEEKLFF TGTGCCAGCAGCCCTCACCCGACAGGGGTGGAAGAAAAACTGTTTTTT
. TRBJ1-6 TRBV7-9 . CTSSQGISRQTNSPLHF TGTACCAGCAGCCAAGGGATCTCCAGACAGACAAATTCACCCCTCCACTTT
. TRBJ2-7 TRBV28 few CASRTPSEEVEQYF TGTGCCAGCAGAACCCCCTCCGAGGAGGTCGAGCAGTACTTC
. TRBJ1-1 TRBV5-1 . CASSLNWDMGEAFF TGCGCCAGCAGCTTGAATTGGGACATGGGTGAAGCTTTCTTT
. TRBJ1-5 TRBV2 . CASSELTGNQPQHF TGTGCCAGCAGTGAATTGACAGGCAATCAGCCCCAGCATTTT
. TRBJ2-2 TRBV5-1 . CASRTRQIHTGELFF TGCGCCAGCAGGACCCGACAGATTCACACCGGGGAGCTGTTTTTT